Reported below is one TCR beta chain. These data belong to a study of blood T cell repertoires in COVID-19. Study details: Whether acute or convalescent, the COVID-19 samples came from the United States, Italy and Spain. Sources were T cells, B-cell-depleted T cells, or PBMCs; the material itself was cDNA or gDNA.

The CDR3 runs 13 residues. Per germline, CDR1 MGHDK and CDR2 SYGVNS. Trimming shortened V by 3 bases and J by 4 bases, and 10 bases separated the two germline ends. In the authors' workflow: For nucleated cells, counts were estimated from reference gene primer amplification. TCRdb keeps only in-frame clones here, not all; method: immunoSEQ multiplex PCR. The DNA gave D and trimming, while V, J and clone size come from that table. The table records approximately 100,000 clones, 85% of them present only once. The J gene is TRBJ2-7, the V gene TRBV25-1; perhaps TRBD2 as D (6 bases). This receptor was obtained from a woman in her 70s with active or convalescent COVID-19. Sequences were obtained from peripheral blood. Here the CDR3 reads CASSEAGRYEQYF. CDR3 sequence (DNA): TGTGCCAGCAGTGAGGCGGGGAGGTACGAGCAGTACTTC.